Each of the 26 T cell receptor beta chains below was sequenced from the same sample in a study of cytomegalovirus exposure and HLA in healthy donors. The PCR contained 60 Vbeta and 13 Jbeta primers. Here immunoSEQ multiplex PCR was the method, and the copy in TCRdb shows in-frame clones only, minus some. This sample yields about 120,000 clones, of which over 75% are seen a single time; about 5.8% belongs to the top ten. The source material was PBMCs. All receptors derive from a young man in good health and CMV-seropositive.

This clone was seen only once. Its ends do not fully match the called genes, so a read error is possible. This chain joins TRBV7-7 and TRBJ2-7; D may correspond to TRBD1 or TRBD2 (6 bases each). This CDR3 region has 13 residues. Per the germline V gene, CDR1 is SSHAT and CDR2 is FNYEAQ (reference sequence). The CDR3 sequence: CASSLGGPDEQYF. Written as DNA, the CDR3 is TGTGCTAGCAGCTTAGGGGGGCCCGACGAGCAGTACTTC.

The chain is built from TRBV7-9 and TRBJ1-1; D gene ambiguous. Trimming pared 4 bases from V and 3 bases from J, leaving 3 bases between. From germline, CDR1 is SEHNR and CDR2 FQNEAQ (reference sequence). This CDR3 region has 11 residues. The CDR3 sequence is CASSSYTEAFF. The CDR3 coding sequence is TGTGCCAGCAGCTCCTACACTGAAGCTTTCTTT.

The V gene is TRBV19, the J gene TRBJ2-1, with a weak D call TRBD1 (5 bases). Germline CDR1 reads LNHDA; CDR2 reads SQIVND (reference sequence). Trimming took 5 bases from V and 7 from J, leaving 18 bases between them. The CDR3 runs 15 residues. The DNA of the CDR3 is TGTGCCAGTAGTCCCCTTACTGACAGCTTTAATGAGCAGTTCTTC. Translated: CASSPLTDSFNEQFF.

Comment on this clone: A read error may account for a junction end that differs from germline. Other DNA sequences from this sample encode an identical CDR3 as well. V and J are TRBV5-5 and TRBJ1-4; the D is unclear. This CDR3 comprises 15 residues. Germline CDR1 reads SGHKS; CDR2 reads YYEKEE (reference sequence). As DNA, the CDR3 is TGTGCCAGCACCACCAGTGGGCAGTTAAATGAGAAACTGTTTTTT. It is translated as CASTTSGQLNEKLFF.

The CDR3 spells CASFWAGGTGELFF. In DNA form, the CDR3 reads TGTGCCAGCTTTTGGGCAGGGGGGACCGGGGAGCTGTTTTTT. The V call is TRBV6-5, the J call TRBJ2-2; D is perhaps TRBD1 (7 bases). The CDR3 sequence is 14 residues long. Trimming removed 8 bases from V and 5 bases from J, with 15 bases in between. CDR1 is MNHEY and CDR2 is SVGAGI in the germline V gene.

The chain combines TRBV28 with TRBJ2-7, with 7 positions matching TRBD2. V shed 2 bases, J shed 6 bases, and the junction held 13 bases outside the gene matches. The CDR3 loop spans 16 amino acids. From germline, CDR1 is MDHEN and CDR2 SYDVKM. CDR3 region: CASSLGRAGVSTEQYF. The CDR3 bases are TGTGCCAGCAGTTTAGGCAGGGCGGGGGTTTCCACCGAGCAGTACTTC.

This rearrangement joins TRBV6-1 to TRBJ2-1; D ambiguous. Germline CDR1 MNHNS, CDR2 SASEGT. Trimming left V 3 bases short and J 6 bases short, with 12 bases between. The CDR3 spans 14 residues. The DNA for the CDR3 is TGTGCCAGCAGTGAGAGTCTGCGGTCCAATGAGCAGTTCTTC. Protein sequence: CASSESLRSNEQFF.

V usage is TRBV7-9 and J usage is TRBJ1-1, with a possible D match to TRBD1 (6 bases). Trimming took 4 bases from V and 0 from J, leaving 18 bases between them. The CDR3 is made up of 17 amino acids. CDR1 is SEHNR, CDR2 FQNEAQ, per germline (reference sequence). The CDR3 spells CASSSNKGGQMNTEAFF. CDR3 nucleotides: TGTGCCAGCAGCTCCAATAAGGGGGGGCAGATGAACACTGAAGCTTTCTTT.

This chain uses TRBV5-1 with TRBJ2-7; 10 bases line up with TRBD1. With the DNA end fitting TRBJ2-5 better, the J assignment may be wrong. In germline, CDR1 is SGHRS, CDR2 YFSETQ. The CDR3 loop spans 14 amino acids. In nucleotides, the CDR3 is TGCGCCAGCAGCGACAGGGGGCGCGAGGAGACCCAGTACTTC. Translated: CASSDRGREETQYF.

The chain has TRBV11-2 and TRBJ2-7, with a weak D call TRBD1 (5 bases). The CDR3 is 13 amino acids. Germline V gene lookup returns CDR1 SGHAT and CDR2 FQNNGV. V was pared by 0 bases and J by 3 bases, with 6 bases between. CDR3 amino acids: CASSLEDNYEQYF. The CDR3, as DNA: TGTGCCAGCAGCTTAGAGGACAACTACGAGCAGTACTTC.

This clone has only a few counts. A junction boundary mismatches the germline segment, possibly from a read error. The chain has TRBV10-3 and TRBJ2-1, with D unresolved. Germline lookup yields CDR1 ENHRY and CDR2 SYGVKD. CDR3 size: 16 residues. The CDR3 DNA is TGTGCCAGCAGTTACCGGCGGCCAAGCTCCTACAATGAGCAGTTCTTC. It translates to CASSYRRPSSYNEQFF.

The chain employs TRBV7-8 and TRBJ2-1, with TRBD1 matching over 8 bases. Germline V gene lookup returns CDR1 SGHVS and CDR2 FQNEAQ. V was pared by 5 bases and J by 2 bases, with 11 bases of the junction left unmatched. The CDR3 is made up of 17 amino acids. This CDR3 reads CASSGGRTGSTYNEQFF. The CDR3 coding sequence is TGTGCCAGCAGCGGAGGAAGGACAGGGTCCACCTACAATGAGCAGTTCTTC. The full variable domain, rest sourced from reference TRBV7-8 and TRBJ2-1, is GAGVSQSPRYKVAKRGQDVALRCDPISGHVSLFWYQQALGQGPEFLTYFQNEAQLDKSGLPSDRFFAERPEGSVSTLKIQRTQQEDSAVYLCASSGGRTGSTYNEQFFGPGTRLTVL.

The genes are TRBV6-5 and TRBJ2-3; no clear D gene. V lost 8 bases to trimming and J lost 4 bases, with 16 bases between them. Germline V gene data show CDR1 as MNHEY and CDR2 as SVGAGI. The CDR3 sequence is 14 residues long. DNA for the CDR3: TGTGCCAGCGGAAATAGCTTCGGCCCAGATACGCAGTATTTT. Translation gives CASGNSFGPDTQYF.

This clone is a singleton in its sample. The CDR3 sequence is CSVERQGPWEAFF. In DNA form, the CDR3 reads TGCAGCGTGGAGAGACAGGGGCCGTGGGAAGCTTTCTTT. The chain recombines TRBV29-1 with TRBJ1-1; 8 bases line up with TRBD1. This CDR3 is built from 13 residues. Germline V gives CDR1 SQVTM, CDR2 ANQGSEA. V gave up 6 bases and J gave up 8 bases; unmatched junction bases: 11.

This chain connects TRBV27 to TRBJ1-4, with TRBD1 matching 10 bases. The CDR3 length is 14 residues. Germline CDR1 is MNHEY and CDR2 is SMNVEV (reference sequence). Trimming at V came to 5 bases and at J to 5 bases, leaving 2 bases not matched to a gene. The CDR3 DNA reads as TGTGCCAGCAGTCCGGGACAGGGGAATGAAAAACTGTTTTTT. It yields the protein CASSPGQGNEKLFF.

The V and J genes are TRBV5-1 and TRBJ2-6; the D gene is possibly TRBD2 (7 bases). Germline CDR1 and CDR2: SGHRS and YFSETQ. The CDR3 covers 19 residues. Trimming removed 7 bases from V and 2 bases from J, with 25 bases in between. The CDR3 loop reads CASPSNRVRGSAGANVLTF. As DNA, the CDR3 is TGCGCCAGCCCTTCTAACAGGGTGCGGGGGTCCGCTGGGGCCAACGTCCTGACTTTC.

The chain links TRBV6-5 to TRBJ2-1; maybe TRBD2 (5 bases). The germline gives CDR1 MNHEY, CDR2 SVGAGI. V was trimmed by 5 bases and J by 3 bases, leaving 11 bases between them. The CDR3 length is 14 residues. CDR3 nucleotides: TGTGCCAGCAGTGAGACGGGATACTACAATGAGCAGTTCTTC. It encodes CASSETGYYNEQFF.

The chain combines TRBV7-9 with TRBJ2-1, with D perhaps TRBD2 (5 bases). With 1 base removed from V and 0 bases from J, the gap between germline ends came to 7 bases. Germline V gene lookup returns CDR1 SEHNR and CDR2 FQNEAQ (reference sequence). This CDR3 has 15 amino acids. The CDR3 coding sequence is TGTGCCAGCAGCTTAGGTAGCGTCTCCTACAATGAGCAGTTCTTC. This translates into CASSLGSVSYNEQFF.

For the CDR3, the DNA is TGTGCCAGCAGTGGGACGGGGAAGAGCTCCTACGAGCAGTACTTC. It is translated as CASSGTGKSSYEQYF. This sequence joins TRBV6-1 and TRBJ2-7, with D maybe TRBD2 (5 bases). Between the trimmed V and J ends, which lost 4 bases and 0 bases, there was a span of 13 bases. Germline-derived CDR1 and CDR2 are MNHNS and SASEGT. CDR3 size: 15 residues.

The rearrangement joins TRBV28 to TRBJ2-4, with TRBD2 matching over 7 bases. Germline V gene lookup returns CDR1 MDHEN and CDR2 SYDVKM. This CDR3 spans 16 amino acids. With V trimmed by 1 base and J by 0 bases, 3 bases remained unmatched. CDR3 DNA: TGTGCCAGCAGTTTATCAGCGGGGCTAGCCAAAAACATTCAGTACTTC. It is translated as CASSLSAGLAKNIQYF.

This chain joins TRBV30 and TRBJ2-4; 14 bases match TRBD2. V shed 8 bases, J shed 6 bases, and the junction held 3 bases outside the gene matches. This CDR3 spans 13 amino acids. The germline gives CDR1 GTSNPN, CDR2 SVGIG (reference sequence). CDR3 nucleotide sequence: TGTGCCGTAGGACTAGCGGGAGGAAACATTCAGTACTTC. It yields the protein CAVGLAGGNIQYF.

In the case of this clone: The identical CDR3 is also encoded by other nucleotide sequences in the sample. The chain is built from TRBV7-9 and TRBJ1-2, with D perhaps matching TRBD1 (5 bases). The CDR3 consists of 14 residues. The ends were cut back, 8 bases at V and 2 bases at J, with 15 bases in the middle. In germline, CDR1 is SEHNR, CDR2 FQNEAQ (reference sequence). CDR3 protein: CASALGQINYGYTF. The CDR3 coding sequence is TGTGCCAGCGCTCTGGGGCAGATAAACTATGGCTACACCTTC.

The chain employs TRBV6-4 and TRBJ2-7; D is possibly TRBD1 (5 bases). The CDR3 has 14 amino acids. V was cut by 7 bases and J by 0 bases, with 13 bases left in between. CDR1 and CDR2 from the germline V gene are MRHNA and SNTAGT. CDR3 DNA sequence: TGTGCCAGCAAAAAGGACACCGTCTCCTACGAGCAGTACTTC. Its protein is CASKKDTVSYEQYF.

The chain links TRBV6-1 to TRBJ1-2; maybe TRBD1 (6 bases). The CDR3 spans 15 residues. CDR1 MNHNS and CDR2 SASEGT come from the germline V gene. The V and J ends lost 7 bases and 3 bases respectively, with 18 bases between them. CDR3 sequence: CASISGDRRDYGYTF. The CDR3 DNA reads as TGTGCCAGCATTTCAGGGGATAGACGAGACTATGGCTACACCTTC.

This chain links TRBV29-1 with TRBJ1-1; 7 nucleotides align to TRBD1. The germline gives CDR1 SQVTM, CDR2 ANQGSEA. The V segment lost 6 bases and the J segment 8 bases; nucleotides outside the gene matches: 15. The CDR3 runs 14 residues. This CDR3 is CSVIDRDLNGEAFF. The CDR3 DNA reads TGCAGCGTGATTGACAGGGATCTAAATGGAGAAGCTTTCTTT. Full variable domain (missing parts from reference TRBV29-1 and TRBJ1-1): SAVISQKPSRDICQRGTSLTIQCQVDSQVTMMFWYRQQPGQSLTLIATANQGSEATYESGFVIDKFPISRPNLTFSTLTVSNMSPEDSSIYLCSVIDRDLNGEAFFGQGTRLTVV.

The rearrangement links TRBV5-8 to TRBJ2-2, with a possible D match to TRBD1 (6 bases). CDR1 and CDR2 (germline): SGHTS, YDEGEE. CDR3 size: 13 residues. The V end was cut by 3 bases, the J end by 7 bases, with 10 bases between. CDR3 bases: TGTGCCAGCAGCTCACAGGGAATCGGGGAGCTGTTTTTT. As protein: CASSSQGIGELFF.